Shown below are 9 T cell receptor beta chains from a single sample sequenced in a study of blood T cells in healthy people across ages (dated by TCRdb to the mid-2010s). Receptor amplification or capture employed 5' RACE. This sample was sequenced with an Illumina HiSeq 2500. A second PCR of roughly 6 to 12 cycles was run with a J-beta primer mix and a sample-barcoded 5' primer. TCRdb reanalyzed the raw reads on its own, using fastp at Q25 for trimming and MiXCR for clone calling, and kept in-frame beta chains. Entries that share a CDR3 protein sequence are merged under the most common genes and DNA. The sample table records some 1.4 million distinct CDR3 sequences; 42% of these occur just once. Approximately 7.9% of the sample is taken by the ten largest. Sequences were obtained from blood. The receptor source for this set is a woman aged 18-30 years in good health.

The chain links TRBV6-5 to TRBJ2-3; 9 nucleotides agree with TRBD2. V lost 2 bases and J lost 0; bases outside the gene matches: 0. The CDR3 is made up of 15 amino acids. From germline, CDR1 is MNHEY and CDR2 SVGAGI. The CDR3 nucleotides read TGTGCCAGCAGTTACCTAGCGGGGAGCACAGATACGCAGTATTTT. Translated: CASSYLAGSTDTQYF.

The rearrangement joins TRBV6-5 to TRBJ2-1; 7 nucleotides line up with TRBD2. CDR1 and CDR2 (germline): MNHEY, SVGAGI. With 6 bases clipped from V and 8 bases from J, the junction kept 16 bases outside the gene matches. CDR3 size: 16 residues. The CDR3 loop reads CASSMKFVRGSHEQFF. As DNA, the CDR3 is TGTGCCAGCAGCATGAAATTTGTACGCGGGAGCCATGAGCAGTTCTTC.

This chain links TRBV28 with TRBJ1-1, with 7 bases lining up with TRBD1. Germline V gene lookup returns CDR1 MDHEN and CDR2 SYDVKM. V gave up 10 bases and J gave up 1 base; unmatched junction bases: 3. The CDR3 loop spans 12 amino acids. The CDR3: CANRGENTEAFF. The DNA for the CDR3 is TGTGCCAACAGGGGCGAGAACACTGAAGCTTTCTTT.

The genes are TRBV7-9 and TRBJ1-1; 9 bases are shared with TRBD1. With V trimmed by 5 bases and J by 3 bases, 13 bases remained unmatched. The CDR3 runs to 17 residues. Germline V gene lookup returns CDR1 SEHNR and CDR2 FQNEAQ (reference sequence). The CDR3 DNA is TGTGCCAGCAGCCCACCTTTCCGGGACAGGGCTCACACTGAAGCTTTCTTT. Translation gives CASSPPFRDRAHTEAFF.

V is TRBV29-1 and J is TRBJ2-2; 15 positions agree with TRBD2. CDR3 size: 17 residues. The V gene end was trimmed by 6 bases and the J gene end by 3 bases; junction bases not matched to a gene: 8. Germline assignment: CDR1 SQVTM and CDR2 ANQGSEA. The CDR3 nucleotides are TGCAGCGTGGGTCGGACTAGCGGGGGGGCTTACACCGGGGAGCTGTTTTTT. It yields the protein CSVGRTSGGAYTGELFF.

This chain connects TRBV7-2 to TRBJ1-5, with a possible D match to TRBD1 (6 bases). The CDR3 runs 16 residues. Trimming shortened V by 2 bases and J by 0 bases, and 11 bases separated the two germline ends. The germline CDR1 and CDR2 sequences are SGHTA and FQGNSA. Here the CDR3 reads CASSLFGTHSNQPQHF. The CDR3 DNA sequence: TGTGCCAGCAGCTTATTCGGGACACATAGCAATCAGCCCCAGCATTTT.

A few counts support this clonotype. CDR3 amino acids: CSAPRTASSYNSPLHF. Here the CDR3 DNA reads TGCAGTGCCCCAAGGACGGCGAGCTCCTATAATTCACCCCTCCACTTT. The V and J genes are TRBV20-1 and TRBJ1-6; D uncertain. Trimming stripped 6 bases from V and 0 bases from J, with 15 bases between. CDR1 is DFQATT and CDR2 is SNEGSKA in the germline V gene (reference sequence). This CDR3 region has 16 residues.

This sequence joins TRBV5-1 and TRBJ2-7; D not certain. Between the trimmed V and J ends, which lost 0 bases and 6 bases, there was a span of 13 bases. Germline-derived CDR1 and CDR2 are SGHRS and YFSETQ. The CDR3 is 14 amino acids. The CDR3 here is CASSLVGSLAEQYF. DNA of the CDR3: TGCGCCAGCAGCTTGGTAGGGTCCTTGGCCGAGCAGTACTTC.

This clonotype has a handful of counts. J is TRBJ2-5 and V is TRBV6-5; D is possibly TRBD1 or TRBD2 (6 bases each). This CDR3 comprises 13 residues. CDR1 is MNHEY and CDR2 is SVGAGI in the germline V gene. V lost 1 base to trimming and J lost 4 bases, with 7 bases between them. The CDR3 here is CASSYWGAETQYF. CDR3 in DNA: TGTGCCAGCAGTTACTGGGGGGCAGAGACCCAGTACTTC.